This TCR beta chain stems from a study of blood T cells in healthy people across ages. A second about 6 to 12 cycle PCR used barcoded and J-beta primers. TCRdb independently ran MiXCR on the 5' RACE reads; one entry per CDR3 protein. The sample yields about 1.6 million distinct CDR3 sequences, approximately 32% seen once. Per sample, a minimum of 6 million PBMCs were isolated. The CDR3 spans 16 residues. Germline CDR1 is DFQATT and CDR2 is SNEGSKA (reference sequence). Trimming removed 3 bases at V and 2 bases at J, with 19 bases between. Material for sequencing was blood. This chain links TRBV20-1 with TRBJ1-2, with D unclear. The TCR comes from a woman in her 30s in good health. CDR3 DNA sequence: TGCAGTGCTAGTCAGTTAACTAGTTTCTTCAACTATGGCTACACCTTC. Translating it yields CSASQLTSFFNYGYTF.